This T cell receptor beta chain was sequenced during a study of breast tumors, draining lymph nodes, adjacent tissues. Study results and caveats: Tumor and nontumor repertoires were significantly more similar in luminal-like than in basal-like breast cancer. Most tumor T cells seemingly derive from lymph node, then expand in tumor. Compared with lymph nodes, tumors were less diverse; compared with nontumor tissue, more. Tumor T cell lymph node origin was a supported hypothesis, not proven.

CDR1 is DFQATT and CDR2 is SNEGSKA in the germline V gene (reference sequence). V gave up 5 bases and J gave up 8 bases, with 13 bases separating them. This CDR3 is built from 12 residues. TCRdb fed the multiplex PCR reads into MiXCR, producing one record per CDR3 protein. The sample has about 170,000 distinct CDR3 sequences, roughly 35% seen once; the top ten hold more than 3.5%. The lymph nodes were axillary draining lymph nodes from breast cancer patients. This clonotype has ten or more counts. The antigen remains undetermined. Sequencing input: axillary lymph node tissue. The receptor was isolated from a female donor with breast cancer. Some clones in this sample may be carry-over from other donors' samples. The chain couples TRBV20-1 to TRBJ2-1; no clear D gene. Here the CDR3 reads CSAGLAHDEQFF. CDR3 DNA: TGCAGTGCTGGTTTGGCGCACGATGAGCAGTTCTTC.